The present TCR beta chain was sequenced within a study of CD8 T cells in Susac syndrome. The patients who served as multiple sclerosis controls were treatment-naive and had stable or active relapsing-remitting disease that fulfilled the revised McDonald criteria. Trimming removed 6 bases at V and 5 bases at J, with 14 bases between. The V gene's germline CDR1 is LNHDA and CDR2 SQIVND (reference sequence). The CDR3 extends over 14 amino acids. Reverse transcription of about 0.45 to 1 ug RNA was performed with random hexamers. Amplification of TCR beta CDR3 by immunoSEQ multiplex PCR spanned 54 Vbeta and 13 Jbeta. TCRdb reprocessed the immunoSEQ multiplex PCR reads via MiXCR and lists one record per CDR3 protein. The table includes more than 200,000 distinct CDR3 sequences, around 90% detected once.

The TCR sequence derives from a human donor with multiple sclerosis. This sequence joins TRBV19 and TRBJ2-1; no clear D. Specimen: CD8+ T cells from PBMCs. The CDR3 DNA reads as TGTGCCAGTAGAAAAGACCTCCTAGACAATGAGCAGTTCTTC. The encoded protein is CASRKDLLDNEQFF.